The rows below give T cell receptor beta chains drawn from one sample of a study of T cell responses to AZD1222 COVID-19 vaccine. TCRdb's copy holds only in-frame clones and misses some; the assay was immunoSEQ multiplex PCR. The sample gives about 130,000 clones, roughly nine tenths of which show up once; roughly 4.4% is in the top ten. Here the sequenced sample was peripheral blood, taken on day 0 of AZD1222 vaccination. The origin of the receptors is an adult in good health. Both conserved end residues are part of each CDR3. The D gene is left open where the match is weak. Part of the rows lack a size; the others show once, few, many or a class for expanded clones.

abundance: .; j_gene: TRBJ1-4; v_gene: TRBV9; d_gene: TRBD1; CDR3nt: TGTGCCAGCAGCCCGACACGAGACAGGGTCGAAAAACTGTTTTTT; CDR3aa: CASSPTRDRVEKLFF
abundance: .; j_gene: TRBJ2-7; v_gene: TRBV10-3; d_gene: .; CDR3nt: TGTGCCAGCGCCCCGGCGGGGATTACCTACGAGCAGTACTTC; CDR3aa: CASAPAGITYEQYF
abundance: .; j_gene: TRBJ1-2; v_gene: TRBV19; d_gene: TRBD1; CDR3nt: TGTGCCAGTAGTATGAGTAGAGGGGGCGGCTATGGCTACACCTTC; CDR3aa: CASSMSRGGGYGYTF
abundance: .; j_gene: TRBJ2-2; v_gene: TRBV7-9; d_gene: TRBD1; CDR3nt: TGTGCCAGCAGCTTTTCTTTCCGGGACAGGGCGACCGGGGAGCTGTTTTTT; CDR3aa: CASSFSFRDRATGELFF
abundance: once; j_gene: TRBJ2-1; v_gene: TRBV3-1/TRBV3-2; d_gene: TRBD1; CDR3nt: TGTGCCAGCAGCCAAGGGACAGGAGTCTCCTACAATGAGCAGTTCTTC; CDR3aa: CASSQGTGVSYNEQFF
abundance: .; j_gene: TRBJ1-3; v_gene: TRBV19; d_gene: .; CDR3nt: TGTGCCAGTAGTCCCCTCATTGGAGACTCTGGAAACACCATATATTTT; CDR3aa: CASSPLIGDSGNTIYF
abundance: .; j_gene: TRBJ1-4; v_gene: TRBV4-3; d_gene: .; CDR3nt: TGCGCCAGCAGCCAAGCCCGAGGGACAACTAATGAAAAACTGTTTTTT; CDR3aa: CASSQARGTTNEKLFF
abundance: .; j_gene: TRBJ2-7; v_gene: TRBV5-8; d_gene: TRBD1; CDR3nt: TGTGCCAGCAGCCGTCACGACAGGGGACCCTACGAGCAGTACTTC; CDR3aa: CASSRHDRGPYEQYF
abundance: .; j_gene: TRBJ1-6; v_gene: TRBV5-6; d_gene: .; CDR3nt: TGTGCCAGCAGCCTTGGGATAAGCTCCTATAATTCACCCCTCCACTTT; CDR3aa: CASSLGISSYNSPLHF
abundance: .; j_gene: TRBJ1-1; v_gene: TRBV7-6; d_gene: .; CDR3nt: TGTGCCAGCAGCCCGGGGACGGCGATGAACACTGAAGCTTTCTTT; CDR3aa: CASSPGTAMNTEAFF
abundance: .; j_gene: TRBJ1-2; v_gene: TRBV19; d_gene: .; CDR3nt: TGTGCCAGTAGTATCCCAGGGGTCAGTAACTATGGCTACACCTTC; CDR3aa: CASSIPGVSNYGYTF
abundance: .; j_gene: TRBJ1-2; v_gene: TRBV6-5; d_gene: TRBD1; CDR3nt: TGTGCCAGCAGTTACTCGACAGGGGGCGTCTATGGCTACACCTTC; CDR3aa: CASSYSTGGVYGYTF
abundance: .; j_gene: TRBJ1-2; v_gene: TRBV4-1; d_gene: .; CDR3nt: TGCGCCAGCAGCCAAGGTGACTATGGCTACACCTTC; CDR3aa: CASSQGDYGYTF
abundance: .; j_gene: TRBJ2-1; v_gene: TRBV2; d_gene: TRBD2; CDR3nt: TGTGCCAGCAGTGAAGGGCGGGGGGTTAACAATGAGCAGTTCTTC; CDR3aa: CASSEGRGVNNEQFF
abundance: .; j_gene: TRBJ1-5; v_gene: TRBV24-1; d_gene: .; CDR3nt: TGTGCCACCAGTCCGACAGAGAGCAATCAGCCCCAGCATTTT; CDR3aa: CATSPTESNQPQHF
abundance: .; j_gene: TRBJ2-6; v_gene: TRBV18; d_gene: .; CDR3nt: TGTGCCAGCTCACCGGAGAGAGGGGACATCTCTGGGGCCAACGTCCTGACTTTC; CDR3aa: CASSPERGDISGANVLTF
abundance: .; j_gene: TRBJ1-4; v_gene: TRBV28; d_gene: .; CDR3nt: TGTGCCAGCACCAACTGGCGGTCTAATGAAAAACTGTTTTTT; CDR3aa: CASTNWRSNEKLFF
abundance: .; j_gene: TRBJ2-5; v_gene: TRBV5-1; d_gene: .; CDR3nt: TGCGCCAGCAGCATAGGCCTCCAAGAGACCCAGTACTTC; CDR3aa: CASSIGLQETQYF
abundance: .; j_gene: TRBJ2-7; v_gene: TRBV9; d_gene: TRBD1; CDR3nt: TGTGCCAGCAGCGTAGAGGGGACAGGGCGCGAGCAGTACTTC; CDR3aa: CASSVEGTGREQYF
abundance: .; j_gene: TRBJ1-1; v_gene: TRBV30; d_gene: TRBD1; CDR3nt: TGTGCCTGGAGTATTCCCGGGACAGGGGGCACTGAAGCTTTCTTT; CDR3aa: CAWSIPGTGGTEAFF
abundance: .; j_gene: TRBJ1-1; v_gene: TRBV10-3; d_gene: TRBD1; CDR3nt: TGTGCCATCAGTGCCCCCGGACAGGGGAAGGACACTGAAGCTTTCTTT; CDR3aa: CAISAPGQGKDTEAFF
abundance: .; j_gene: TRBJ2-7; v_gene: TRBV18; d_gene: TRBD2; CDR3nt: TGTGCCAGCTCGGACGCCGGGACTAACTCCTACGAGCAGTACTTC; CDR3aa: CASSDAGTNSYEQYF
abundance: few; j_gene: TRBJ1-5; v_gene: TRBV27; d_gene: TRBD1; CDR3nt: TGTGCCAGCAGGCCCGGGACAGGGAGATGGAAAAGCAATCAGCCCCAGCATTTT; CDR3aa: CASRPGTGRWKSNQPQHF
abundance: .; j_gene: TRBJ1-2; v_gene: TRBV24-1; d_gene: .; CDR3nt: TGTGCCACCACAACCAAGGGGAATGACTATGGCTACACCTTC; CDR3aa: CATTTKGNDYGYTF
abundance: .; j_gene: TRBJ2-1; v_gene: TRBV11-3; d_gene: TRBD2; CDR3nt: TGTGCCAGCAGCTTATCGACTAGCGGGAGGGGGGTCCATGAGCAGTTCTTC; CDR3aa: CASSLSTSGRGVHEQFF
abundance: .; j_gene: TRBJ2-7; v_gene: TRBV28; d_gene: .; CDR3nt: TGTGCCAGCAGTGGCGGCTCCTACGAGCAGTACTTC; CDR3aa: CASSGGSYEQYF
abundance: .; j_gene: TRBJ2-1; v_gene: TRBV18; d_gene: TRBD2; CDR3nt: TGTGCCAGCTCACCTCTCAAAACTAGCGGGGTAGACAATGAGCAGTTCTTC; CDR3aa: CASSPLKTSGVDNEQFF
abundance: few; j_gene: TRBJ2-7; v_gene: TRBV27; d_gene: TRBD1; CDR3nt: TGTGCCAGCAGTCCTCAGGGGGCTCACGAGCAGTACTTC; CDR3aa: CASSPQGAHEQYF